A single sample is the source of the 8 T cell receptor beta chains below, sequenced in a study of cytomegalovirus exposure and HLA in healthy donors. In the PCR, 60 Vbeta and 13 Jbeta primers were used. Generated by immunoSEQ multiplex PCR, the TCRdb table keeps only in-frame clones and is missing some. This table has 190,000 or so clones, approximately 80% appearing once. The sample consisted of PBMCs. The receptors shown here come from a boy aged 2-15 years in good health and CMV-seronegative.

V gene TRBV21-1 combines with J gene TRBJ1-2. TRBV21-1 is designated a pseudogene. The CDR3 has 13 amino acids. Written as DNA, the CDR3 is TGTGCCAGCAGCCTGGAGGGAGCCTATGGCTACACCTTC. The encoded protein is CASSLEGAYGYTF.

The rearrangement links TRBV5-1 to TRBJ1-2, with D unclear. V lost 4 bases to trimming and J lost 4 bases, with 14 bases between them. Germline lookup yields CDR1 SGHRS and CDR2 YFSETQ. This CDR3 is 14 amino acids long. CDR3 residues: CASSDAAGSYGYTF. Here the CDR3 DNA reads TGCGCCAGCAGCGACGCGGCCGGATCCTATGGCTACACCTTC. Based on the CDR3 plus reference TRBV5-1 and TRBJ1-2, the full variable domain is KAGVTQTPRYLIKTRGQQVTLSCSPISGHRSVSWYQQTPGQGLQFLFEYFSETQRNKGNFPGRFSGRQFSNSRSEMNVSTLELGDSALYLCASSDAAGSYGYTFGSGTRLTVV.

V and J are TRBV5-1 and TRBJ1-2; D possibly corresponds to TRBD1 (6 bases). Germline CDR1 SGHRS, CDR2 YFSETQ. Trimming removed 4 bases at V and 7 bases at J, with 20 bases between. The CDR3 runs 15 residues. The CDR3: CASSPPGDGWRGYTF. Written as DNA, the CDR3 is TGCGCCAGCAGCCCTCCAGGGGACGGCTGGCGTGGCTACACCTTC.

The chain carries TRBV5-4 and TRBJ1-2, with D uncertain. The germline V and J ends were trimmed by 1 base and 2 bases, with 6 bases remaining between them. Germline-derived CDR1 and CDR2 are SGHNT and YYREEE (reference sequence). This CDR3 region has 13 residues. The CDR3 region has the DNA TGTGCCAGCAGCTTGCCGGGGAACTATGGCTACACCTTC. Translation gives CASSLPGNYGYTF. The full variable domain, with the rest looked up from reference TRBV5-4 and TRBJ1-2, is ETGVTQSPTHLIKTRGQQVTLRCSSQSGHNTVSWYQQALGQGPQFIFQYYREEENGRGNFPPRFSGLQFPNYSSELNVNALELDDSALYLCASSLPGNYGYTFGSGTRLTVV.

DNA of the CDR3: TGTGCCAGCAGACCGGGACTAGCGAGGGGGACCCAGTACTTC. It yields the protein CASRPGLARGTQYF. J is TRBJ2-5 and V is TRBV27; 10 bases align to TRBD2. Germline loops: CDR1 MNHEY, CDR2 SMNVEV (reference sequence). V lost 6 bases to trimming and J lost 7 bases; unmatched junction nucleotides: 8. The CDR3 loop spans 14 amino acids.

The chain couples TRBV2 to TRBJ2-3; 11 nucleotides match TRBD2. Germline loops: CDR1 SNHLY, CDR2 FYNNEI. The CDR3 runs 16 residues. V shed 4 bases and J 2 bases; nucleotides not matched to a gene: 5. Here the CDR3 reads CASSVLLAGVTDTQYF. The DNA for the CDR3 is TGTGCCAGCAGTGTCTTACTAGCGGGGGTCACAGATACGCAGTATTTT. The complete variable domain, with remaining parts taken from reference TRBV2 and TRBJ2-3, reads EPEVTQTPSHQVTQMGQEVILRCVPISNHLYFYWYRQILGQKVEFLVSFYNNEISEKSEIFDDQFSVERPDGSNFTLKIRSTKLEDSAMYFCASSVLLAGVTDTQYFGPGTRLTVL.

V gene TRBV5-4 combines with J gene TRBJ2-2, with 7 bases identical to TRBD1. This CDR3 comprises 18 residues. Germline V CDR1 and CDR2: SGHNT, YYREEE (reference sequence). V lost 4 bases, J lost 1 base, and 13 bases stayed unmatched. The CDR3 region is CASSLGDRARGNTGELFF. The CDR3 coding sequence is TGTGCCAGCAGCCTAGGGGACAGAGCCAGGGGGAACACCGGGGAGCTGTTTTTT.

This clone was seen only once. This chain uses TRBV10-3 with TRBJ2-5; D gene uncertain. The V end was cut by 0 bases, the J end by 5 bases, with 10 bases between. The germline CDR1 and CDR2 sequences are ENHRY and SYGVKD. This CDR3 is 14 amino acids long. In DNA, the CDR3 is TGTGCCATCAGTGAGTCGAGGTTGATGGAGACCCAGTACTTC. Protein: CAISESRLMETQYF.